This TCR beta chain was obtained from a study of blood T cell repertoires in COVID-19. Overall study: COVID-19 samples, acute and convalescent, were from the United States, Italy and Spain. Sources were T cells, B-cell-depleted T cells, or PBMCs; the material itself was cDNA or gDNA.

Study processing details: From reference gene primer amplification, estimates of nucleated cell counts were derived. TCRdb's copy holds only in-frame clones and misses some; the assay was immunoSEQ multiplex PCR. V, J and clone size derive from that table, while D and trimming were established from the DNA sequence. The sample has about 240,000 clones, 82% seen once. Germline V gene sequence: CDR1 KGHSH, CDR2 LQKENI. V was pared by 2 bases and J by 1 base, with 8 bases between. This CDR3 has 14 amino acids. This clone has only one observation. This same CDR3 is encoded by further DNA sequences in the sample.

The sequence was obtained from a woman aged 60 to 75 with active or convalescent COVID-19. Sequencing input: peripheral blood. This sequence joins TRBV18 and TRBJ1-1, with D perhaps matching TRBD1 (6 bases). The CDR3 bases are TGTGCCAGCTCACCAAGGGGGGGGAACACTGAAGCTTTCTTT. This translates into CASSPRGGNTEAFF.